This entry lists 10 T cell receptor beta chains sequenced from one sample in a study of identical twins. Using its own MiXCR run on the 5' RACE reads, TCRdb lists one record per CDR3 protein. The sample contains 250,000 or so distinct CDR3 sequences, about 13% of which appear only once. The same data also went into a second study, on yellow fever vaccine responses in identical twins.

The specimen sequenced was memory (CD45RO+) T cells sorted from blood. The receptor source for this set is a woman younger than 35 in good health.

V gene TRBV27 combines with J gene TRBJ2-7, with 9 nucleotides matching TRBD1. The CDR3 has 15 amino acids. The V and J ends lost 6 bases and 0 bases, in that order; junction bases with no gene match: 6. Germline loops: CDR1 MNHEY, CDR2 SMNVEV (reference sequence). The CDR3 DNA reads as TGTGCCAGCAGAAAAAGGGACAGGGACTCCTACGAGCAGTACTTC. It encodes CASRKRDRDSYEQYF.

This clonotype has ten or more counts. The chain carries TRBV20-1 and TRBJ2-2, with 10 bases fitting TRBD2. Germline V gives CDR1 DFQATT, CDR2 SNEGSKA (reference sequence). CDR3 length: 14 residues. V shed 6 bases, J shed 3 bases, and the junction held 4 bases outside the gene matches. CDR3 amino acids: CSARLAGDTGELFF. The CDR3 DNA follows: TGCAGTGCCCGACTAGCGGGTGACACCGGGGAGCTGTTTTTT.

This clonotype was observed many times. V usage is TRBV27 and J usage is TRBJ2-1; the D gene is possibly TRBD2 (5 bases). Germline lookup yields CDR1 MNHEY and CDR2 SMNVEV (reference sequence). V was trimmed by 3 bases and J by 14 bases, leaving 14 bases between them. This CDR3 is built from 12 residues. This CDR3 is CASSFPLGREFF. The CDR3 DNA is TGTGCCAGCAGTTTTCCGTTGGGGAGAGAGTTCTTC.

In its sample, this clonotype was seen a few times. The chain recombines TRBV16 with TRBJ1-2; 10 bases are a match to TRBD1. The CDR3 runs to 15 residues. Germline loops: CDR1 KGHSY, CDR2 FQNENV. Trimming took 2 bases from V and 5 from J; bases not matched to a gene: 5. DNA for the CDR3: TGTGCCAGCAGCCAAGGGACAGGGGTGACGTATGGCTACACCTTC. Translation: CASSQGTGVTYGYTF.

This rearrangement joins TRBV2 to TRBJ2-5; D unclear. From germline, CDR1 is SNHLY and CDR2 FYNNEI. V was trimmed by 2 bases and J by 1 base, leaving 11 bases between them. The CDR3 length is 15 residues. The CDR3: CASSELGSPQETQYF. The CDR3 DNA reads as TGTGCCAGCAGTGAATTGGGCAGCCCCCAAGAGACCCAGTACTTC. The variable domain in full, completed from reference TRBV2 and TRBJ2-5, reads EPEVTQTPSHQVTQMGQEVILRCVPISNHLYFYWYRQILGQKVEFLVSFYNNEISEKSEIFDDQFSVERPDGSNFTLKIRSTKLEDSAMYFCASSELGSPQETQYFGPGTRLLVL.

This rearrangement joins TRBV20-1 to TRBJ2-3, with TRBD2 identical over 9 bases. This CDR3 comprises 14 residues. J was trimmed by 5 bases and V by 6 bases; bases with no gene match: 9. Germline CDR1 DFQATT, CDR2 SNEGSKA (reference sequence). As DNA, the CDR3 is TGCAGTGCCGCTCGACTAGCGGCGGAAGATACGCAGTATTTT. This sequence encodes CSAARLAAEDTQYF.

J is TRBJ2-7 and V is TRBV15; tentatively, D is TRBD1 or TRBD2 (6 bases each). Trimming pared 5 bases from V and 1 base from J, leaving 12 bases between. This CDR3 region has 14 residues. Germline CDR1 LNHNV, CDR2 YYDKDF (reference sequence). CDR3 DNA: TGTGCCACCAGCCCGGGGGCAGGTTCCTACGAGCAGTACTTC. The encoded protein is CATSPGAGSYEQYF.

This clonotype came up a few times. The V call is TRBV15, the J call TRBJ2-1, with D perhaps TRBD1 (5 bases). The germline V gene encodes CDR1 LNHNV and CDR2 YYDKDF (reference sequence). This CDR3 region has 15 residues. V lost 1 base to trimming and J lost 4 bases, with 11 bases between them. The CDR3 nucleotides are TGTGCCACCAGCAGAGCTTACGACAGTTACAATGAGCAGTTCTTC. Its protein is CATSRAYDSYNEQFF. Filled out from reference TRBV15 and TRBJ2-1, the complete variable domain reads DAMVIQNPRYQVTQFGKPVTLSCSQTLNHNVMYWYQQKSSQAPKLLFHYYDKDFNNEADTPDNFQSRRPNTSFCFLDIRSPGLGDTAMYLCATSRAYDSYNEQFFGPGTRLTVL.

This clonotype was observed a handful of times. The chain joins TRBV10-2 to TRBJ2-5; D is perhaps TRBD2 (6 bases). Trimming stripped 6 bases from V and 1 base from J, with 12 bases between. The CDR3 loop spans 14 amino acids. CDR1 and CDR2 (germline): WSHSY, SAAADI. Written as DNA, the CDR3 is TGCGCCAGCAGATGGAGCGGGTTCCAAGAGACCCAGTACTTC. Residues: CASRWSGFQETQYF.

The chain combines TRBV5-6 with TRBJ2-1, with TRBD2 matching 7 bases. Germline loops: CDR1 SGHDT, CDR2 YYEEEE. Trimming cost V 4 bases and J 7 bases; bases outside gene matches: 14. The CDR3 sequence is 16 residues long. The CDR3 DNA reads TGTGCCAGCAGCCTGGGGGGAGGGCTCCAATTTAATGAGCAGTTCTTC. Amino acids: CASSLGGGLQFNEQFF.